The 21 T cell receptor beta chains listed next were all sequenced from one sample in a study of CXCR3-negative and CXCR3-positive naive CD8 T cells. The authors prepared UMI-labeled TRB cDNA libraries by 5' RACE. For each CDR3 protein, TCRdb gives one entry from its re-call of the 5' RACE reads, without DNA. The sample yields some 66,000 distinct CDR3 sequences, of which the top ten take up about 1.5%. Sequenced sample: naive CXCR3- CD8+ T cells from blood. Sample subset: CD45RO-CCR7+CD27+CD95- naive CD8+ T cells lacking CXCR3 (TNR3-). These receptors came from a human donor in good health. Some clones in this sample may be carry-over from other donors' samples.

This rearrangement joins TRBV5-1 to TRBJ1-1; TCRdb indicates TRBD1, and absent DNA this call remains unverified. This CDR3 spans 15 amino acids. The V gene's germline CDR1 is SGHRS and CDR2 YFSETQ. CDR3 in amino acids: CASSEGHRANTEAFF.

This rearrangement joins TRBV15 to TRBJ2-3; the TRBD1 assignment by TCRdb is unverifiable without DNA. Germline V gene lookup returns CDR1 LNHNV and CDR2 YYDKDF (reference sequence). This CDR3 spans 14 amino acids. CDR3 region: CATSEDTRADTQYF.

The CDR3 spells CASSDEDFAAKNIQYF. The chain carries TRBV7-2 and TRBJ2-4. This CDR3 has 16 amino acids. The germline gives CDR1 SGHTA, CDR2 FQGNSA. The complete variable domain, with remaining parts taken from reference TRBV7-2 and TRBJ2-4, reads GAGVSQSPSNKVTEKGKDVELRCDPISGHTALYWYRQSLGQGLEFLIYFQGNSAPDKSGLPSDRFSAERTGGSVSTLTIQRTQQEDSAVYLCASSDEDFAAKNIQYFGAGTRLSVL.

The gene calls are TRBV7-3 and TRBJ2-1; without DNA, the TCRdb call of TRBD2 cannot be checked. This CDR3 contains 13 residues. Germline CDR1 reads SGHTA; CDR2 reads FQGTGA. The CDR3 spells CASSPPGYNEQFF.

The gene calls are TRBV11-2 and TRBJ2-2. Germline V gives CDR1 SGHAT, CDR2 FQNNGV. The CDR3 totals 18 residues. The CDR3 here is CASSPIIDRLLNTGELFF.

This sequence joins TRBV6-2 or TRBV6-3 and TRBJ2-5. Germline CDR1 MNHEY, CDR2 SVGEGT. The CDR3 runs 17 residues. CDR3 sequence: CASRGGSLSLYQETQYF.

This chain joins TRBV28 and TRBJ2-3; TCRdb reports TRBD2, a call that lacks DNA to check it against. The V gene's germline CDR1 is MDHEN and CDR2 SYDVKM. The CDR3 is 17 amino acids. This CDR3 reads CASSSIGTSGSADTQYF.

The gene calls are TRBV28 and TRBJ2-3; TCRdb reports TRBD1, a call that lacks DNA to check it against. From germline, CDR1 is MDHEN and CDR2 SYDVKM. There are 16 residues in the CDR3. The chain's CDR3 is CASRATGTPLGDTQYF. The variable domain in full, completed from reference TRBV28 and TRBJ2-3, reads DVKVTQSSRYLVKRTGEKVFLECVQDMDHENMFWYRQDPGLGLRLIYFSYDVKMKEKGDIPEGYSVSREKKERFSLILESASTNQTSMYLCASRATGTPLGDTQYFGPGTRLTVL.

V gene TRBV5-1 combines with J gene TRBJ1-2; checking the TCRdb D call of TRBD1 is not possible without DNA. This CDR3 contains 14 residues. Germline CDR1 reads SGHRS; CDR2 reads YFSETQ. CDR3 sequence: CASSTSRDMYGYTF.

The chain joins TRBV6-6 to TRBJ2-7; absent DNA, TCRdb's TRBD1 call cannot be checked. Germline V gene lookup returns CDR1 MNHNY and CDR2 SVGAGI (reference sequence). This CDR3 has 17 residues. The CDR3 is CASSYSDTNFSGYEQYF.

The chain is built from TRBV13 and TRBJ1-2. Germline CDR1 reads PRHDT; CDR2 reads FYEKMQ (reference sequence). This CDR3 is 16 amino acids long. The CDR3: CASSINEGGTNYGYTF.

The chain combines TRBV28 with TRBJ2-1; the TRBD1 assignment by TCRdb is unverifiable without DNA. The CDR3 spans 12 residues. Germline V gives CDR1 MDHEN, CDR2 SYDVKM. CDR3 region: CASLTGYNEQFF. Full variable domain (remainder filled in from reference TRBV28 and TRBJ2-1): DVKVTQSSRYLVKRTGEKVFLECVQDMDHENMFWYRQDPGLGLRLIYFSYDVKMKEKGDIPEGYSVSREKKERFSLILESASTNQTSMYLCASLTGYNEQFFGPGTRLTVL.

The chain carries TRBV28 and TRBJ2-2; the D gene TCRdb calls, TRBD1, cannot be checked with no DNA. Germline CDR1 reads MDHEN; CDR2 reads SYDVKM. The CDR3 loop spans 16 amino acids. The CDR3 reads CASSLNVGAWTGELFF.

This sequence joins TRBV7-8 and TRBJ2-7. Germline V lookup: CDR1 SGHVS, CDR2 FQNEAQ. The CDR3 has 14 amino acids. CDR3 protein: CASSARQNSYEQYF.

V and J are TRBV7-8 and TRBJ2-2; TCRdb proposes TRBD1, but this gene call is untestable without DNA. This CDR3 comprises 17 residues. Germline CDR1 is SGHVS and CDR2 is FQNEAQ. This CDR3 reads CASSLIIKGGGTGELFF.

The rearrangement uses TRBV5-1 and TRBJ2-7; there is no DNA to check the TCRdb D call of TRBD1. The CDR3 covers 17 residues. CDR1 is SGHRS and CDR2 is YFSETQ in the germline V gene. CDR3 residues: CASSPGQGHLWLIEQYF. Combining the CDR3 with reference TRBV5-1 and TRBJ2-7 gives the whole variable domain KAGVTQTPRYLIKTRGQQVTLSCSPISGHRSVSWYQQTPGQGLQFLFEYFSETQRNKGNFPGRFSGRQFSNSRSEMNVSTLELGDSALYLCASSPGQGHLWLIEQYFGPGTRLTVT.

The chain joins TRBV11-2 to TRBJ1-1. CDR3 length: 13 amino acids. Germline CDR1 reads SGHAT; CDR2 reads FQNNGV. CDR3: CASSQSWGVEAFF.

The V and J genes are TRBV7-2 and TRBJ2-7; TCRdb designates TRBD2, a call that cannot be tested without DNA. The V gene's germline CDR1 is SGHTA and CDR2 FQGNSA. The CDR3 has 12 residues. The CDR3 loop is CASSLTASEQYF.

The chain employs TRBV28 and TRBJ2-7. CDR3 length: 11 amino acids. CDR1 and CDR2 from the germline V gene are MDHEN and SYDVKM. The chain's CDR3 is CASTNSYEQYF.

V and J are TRBV12-3 or TRBV12-4 and TRBJ2-7; TCRdb lists TRBD1, though no DNA is available to test this call. The length of the CDR3 is 15 residues. CDR3 in amino acids: CASRGPGQGVGEQYF.

The chain's CDR3 is CASSLEYQGTYNSPLHF. The chain couples TRBV11-1 to TRBJ1-6; absent DNA, TCRdb's TRBD1 call cannot be checked. The CDR3 loop spans 17 amino acids. In germline, CDR1 is SGHAT, CDR2 FQDESV (reference sequence).